This TCR beta chain derives from a study of blood T cell repertoires in COVID-19 (dated by TCRdb to about 2020). Regarding the complete study: Samples from collaborators originated in the United States, Italy and Spain and spanned both the acute and convalescent phases of COVID-19. The repertoires were made available in a free public database intended to serve as a resource for research on the immune response to SARS-CoV-2. Subjects who had been exposed to COVID-19, were actively infected with it, or had recovered from it provided the deeply sampled blood TCRbeta repertoires that made up the dataset. The samples were drawn from two sources: the first 160 participants of the ongoing ImmuneRACE study, and over 1,000 subjects contributed by 6 global collaborators. Where available, HLA class I and class II types were obtained from metadata supplied by the sample provider rather than from assay-based typing. A de-identified subject ID, COVID-19 status, age in years and sex were almost always included in the sample metadata. The material from the prospective study consisted of cDNA or gDNA derived from T cells, B-cell-depleted T cells, or PBMCs. On the study overall, not on this receptor specifically: How much clinical and demographic metadata was included differed by source and by participant, and the metadata was provided uncurated.

TCRbeta CDR3 regions were amplified from genomic DNA by means of the immunoSEQ Assay, a bias-controlled multiplex PCR. Processing in the source paper ran as follows. Within the assay, amplification of reference gene primers was used to estimate how many nucleated cells each sample contained. Sequence reads were collapsed and filtered to measure the absolute abundance of every unique TCRbeta CDR3 rearrangement. For each sample, productive Simpson clonality was calculated as the square root of Simpson's diversity index over productive rearrangements. TCRdb provides this immuneACCESS table in a form limited to in-frame rearrangements. Some clones are lacking; in checked studies, under half of them reflect an unresolved V gene, and why the rest are absent is not known. V and J calls and clone size are as listed in that table; D and trimming were resolved from the DNA. Here the sample has around 300,000 clones; 80% to 90% occur a single time. Jointly, the top ten make up 5.3% of the sample.

Participants in the prospective study were enrolled through a virtual design, were aged about 18 to 90 years, and lived in roughly 24 United States geographic areas. In the prospective study, cohorts were assigned on the basis of participant-reported clinical history obtained from a screening survey and a study questionnaire. ImmuneRACE Cohort 3 recovered participants were defined by two consecutive negative NP/OP PCR tests, healthcare professional clearance, or symptom resolution. In the prospective study, whole blood, serum and a nasopharyngeal or oropharyngeal swab were collected from each participant by mobile phlebotomists. Over a roughly two-month period, participants in the prospective study had the option of providing additional blood draws and questionnaires. Before DNA extraction, prospective study blood samples were shipped either frozen or at room temperature. A note on this clone: The clone's antigen remains unknown. No base qualities exist here, and no much larger clone lies one base off it.

The CDR3 goes from the cysteine to the phenylalanine over 14 residues. Here the CDR3 DNA is all that survives: 42 bases in frame from base 1. Cut back by 1 base and 8 bases, the V and J ends lie 15 bases apart. CDR1 SGHRS and CDR2 YFSETQ were looked up in the germline V gene. The receptor was derived from a woman in her 30s who had recovered from COVID-19. Sequenced sample: PBMCs or T cells enriched from blood (not recorded which). Recombination joined TRBV5-1 with TRBJ1-1, with TRBD1 tentatively as D gene (6 bases match). At the DNA level, the sequence is TGCGCCAGCAGCTTGAGGGACAAAGGTGGCGAAGCTTTCTTT. It is translated as CASSLRDKGGEAFF.